These 21 T cell receptor beta chains originate from one sample sequenced in a study of Ad26.COV2.S vaccination and SARS-CoV-2 variants. Treatment specified: over 15 received Ad26.COV2.S at low or high dose, single or two shots; about five received placebo; per-sample allocation not given. Day 63 following the first vaccine or placebo injection was when the samples were taken. This table comes from immunoSEQ multiplex PCR, and its TCRdb copy is limited to in-frame clones, with some not included. This table has 380,000 or so clones, roughly 85% appearing once. The specimen was peripheral blood, collected in a trial of Ad26.COV2.S vaccine versus placebo. Source of these receptors: a person between 18 and 59 years old who received the Ad26.COV2.S COVID-19 vaccine or a placebo.

CDR3: CASSPPTGEQFF. CDR3 DNA sequence: TGTGCCAGCTCACCACCGACGGGGGAGCAGTTCTTC. The V and J genes are TRBV18 and TRBJ2-1; maybe TRBD2 (5 bases). The CDR3 runs to 12 residues. Trimming removed 0 bases at V and 10 bases at J, with 7 bases between. Germline lookup yields CDR1 KGHSH and CDR2 LQKENI.

The DNA of the CDR3 is TGTGCCAGCTTCCAGGGAAATTCACCCCTCCACTTT. This sequence encodes CASFQGNSPLHF. The chain joins TRBV2 to TRBJ1-6, with D possibly being TRBD1 (5 bases). Germline V CDR1 and CDR2: SNHLY, FYNNEI. The CDR3 has 12 residues. The germline V and J ends were trimmed by 8 bases and 7 bases, with 9 bases remaining between them.

The rearrangement uses TRBV6-5 and TRBJ1-1, with D hard to call. V was pared by 1 base and J by 4 bases, with 7 bases between. This CDR3 contains 13 residues. CDR1 and CDR2 (germline): MNHEY, SVGAGI. The CDR3 DNA is TGTGCCAGCAGTTACTTTCTTGGCACTGAAGCTTTCTTT. Protein product: CASSYFLGTEAFF.

The V call is TRBV6-5, the J call TRBJ1-2; a possible D gene is TRBD1 (5 bases). The CDR3 runs to 15 residues. CDR1 and CDR2 from the germline V gene are MNHEY and SVGAGI. The ends were cut back, 6 bases at V and 8 bases at J, with 22 bases in the middle. Here the CDR3 reads CASSHPGTGLGGYTF. The CDR3 nucleotides are TGTGCCAGCAGCCACCCCGGGACGGGATTAGGGGGCTACACCTTC.

The genes are TRBV7-3 and TRBJ2-2; D may be TRBD2 (5 bases). CDR3 length: 14 residues. V lost 1 base, J lost 5 bases, and 8 bases lay in between. Per germline, CDR1 SGHTA and CDR2 FQGTGA. CDR3 sequence (DNA): TGTGCCAGCAGCTTAAGCGGGTGGACCGGGGAGCTGTTTTTT. This gives the protein CASSLSGWTGELFF.

V usage is TRBV5-1 and J usage is TRBJ1-1, with D perhaps matching TRBD1 (5 bases). CDR3 length: 18 amino acids. The V end lost 1 base, the J end lost 5 bases, and 24 bases lay between the germline ends. CDR1 and CDR2 from the germline V gene are SGHRS and YFSETQ. This CDR3 is CASSLYPQGAPIETEAFF. The DNA for the CDR3 is TGCGCCAGCAGCTTGTATCCCCAGGGCGCCCCCATTGAGACTGAAGCTTTCTTT. The variable domain in full, with the rest retrieved from reference TRBV5-1 and TRBJ1-1, is KAGVTQTPRYLIKTRGQQVTLSCSPISGHRSVSWYQQTPGQGLQFLFEYFSETQRNKGNFPGRFSGRQFSNSRSEMNVSTLELGDSALYLCASSLYPQGAPIETEAFFGQGTRLTVV.

V gene TRBV7-2 combines with J gene TRBJ1-1, with D maybe TRBD1 (5 bases). Per germline, CDR1 SGHTA and CDR2 FQGNSA. This CDR3 comprises 17 residues. Trimming shortened V by 4 bases and J by 3 bases, and 21 bases separated the two germline ends. The CDR3 DNA follows: TGTGCCAGCAGCTCTTCCCTTTCGAGGGCGGGGGACACTGAAGCTTTCTTT. This translates into CASSSSLSRAGDTEAFF.

This clone was counted only a few times. This chain joins TRBV28 and TRBJ2-7; D possibly corresponds to TRBD1 (6 bases). The CDR3 length is 14 residues. V was shortened by 7 bases and J by 3 bases, with 16 bases between the two germline ends. Looked up from germline, CDR1 is MDHEN and CDR2 is SYDVKM. The CDR3 reads CASKTVQGVYEQYF. CDR3 sequence (DNA): TGTGCCAGCAAGACGGTACAGGGAGTCTACGAGCAGTACTTC.

This chain links TRBV5-1 with TRBJ1-1, with D possibly being TRBD1 (5 bases). The CDR3 is 13 residues long. Trimming removed 2 bases from V and 3 bases from J, with 8 bases in between. From germline, CDR1 is SGHRS and CDR2 YFSETQ. Here the CDR3 DNA reads TGCGCCAGCAGCTTCAGGGTGGACACTGAAGCTTTCTTT. Its translation is CASSFRVDTEAFF.

CDR3 DNA sequence: TGCGCCAGCAGCCTACCCGTCAGCTCCTACAATGAGCAGTTCTTC. It is translated as CASSLPVSSYNEQFF. This sequence joins TRBV5-1 and TRBJ2-1; D is undetermined. The CDR3 loop spans 15 amino acids. Germline V lookup: CDR1 SGHRS, CDR2 YFSETQ. V was shortened by 4 bases and J by 0 bases, with 11 bases between the two germline ends.

This chain links TRBV20-1 with TRBJ1-5, with D tentatively TRBD1 (5 bases). The germline V and J ends were trimmed by 3 bases and 8 bases, with 17 bases remaining between them. Germline CDR1 reads DFQATT; CDR2 reads SNEGSKA (reference sequence). The CDR3 extends over 14 amino acids. CDR3 in amino acids: CSASRPTAGEPQHF. The CDR3 DNA reads TGCAGTGCTAGTCGCCCGACAGCGGGGGAGCCCCAGCATTTT.

The chain joins TRBV5-4 to TRBJ1-2; D gene unclear. Germline lookup yields CDR1 SGHNT and CDR2 YYREEE (reference sequence). Trimming cost V 4 bases and J 0 bases, with 4 bases left between them. This CDR3 contains 12 residues. In nucleotides, the CDR3 is TGTGCCAGCAGCCTAACTAACTATGGCTACACCTTC. Protein sequence: CASSLTNYGYTF.

This chain connects TRBV27 to TRBJ1-5, with D maybe TRBD1 (5 bases). The germline V gene encodes CDR1 MNHEY and CDR2 SMNVEV (reference sequence). The CDR3 contains 15 residues. V was cut by 3 bases and J by 0 bases, with 9 bases left in between. The CDR3 nucleotides are TGTGCCAGCAGTTTGCAGGGCAGTAGCAATCAGCCCCAGCATTTT. It translates to CASSLQGSSNQPQHF.

The chain employs TRBV6-2 or TRBV6-3 and TRBJ2-3; no definite D call. The germline V and J ends were trimmed by 3 bases and 4 bases, with 2 bases remaining between them. Germline CDR1 reads MNHEY; CDR2 reads SVGEGT. CDR3 length: 11 residues. This CDR3 is CASSYADTQYF. CDR3 DNA: TGTGCCAGCAGTTATGCAGATACGCAGTATTTT.

This chain links TRBV5-1 with TRBJ2-3; unclear D gene. The germline V gene has CDR1 SGHRS and CDR2 YFSETQ. Deletions cut 4 bases from V and 2 bases from J, with 5 bases between. The CDR3 sequence is 12 residues long. CDR3 bases: TGCGCCAGCAGCGCCCCCACAGATACGCAGTATTTT. Translation gives CASSAPTDTQYF.

This clone was seen a handful of times. The chain carries TRBV7-9 and TRBJ1-6; D ambiguous. Germline assignment: CDR1 SEHNR and CDR2 FQNEAQ (reference sequence). The germline V and J ends were trimmed by 5 bases and 7 bases, with 9 bases remaining between them. This CDR3 spans 13 amino acids. CDR3 protein: CASSTARNSPLHF. CDR3 sequence (DNA): TGTGCCAGCAGCACCGCACGCAATTCACCCCTCCACTTT. Full variable domain (remainder filled in from reference TRBV7-9 and TRBJ1-6): DTGVSQNPRHKITKRGQNVTFRCDPISEHNRLYWYRQTLGQGPEFLTYFQNEAQLEKSRLLSDRFSAERPKGSFSTLEIQRTEQGDSAMYLCASSTARNSPLHFGNGTRLTVT.

The CDR3: CASSPNHSDRDNEKLFF. In DNA, the CDR3 is TGCGCCAGCAGTCCCAACCATTCGGACAGGGATAATGAAAAACTGTTTTTT. V and J are TRBV23-1 and TRBJ1-4, with 8 bases that match TRBD1. TRBV23-1 is classed as an ORF, of uncertain function. Trimming cost V 4 bases and J 4 bases; bases outside gene matches: 11. The length of the CDR3 is 17 residues.

This sequence joins TRBV6-5 and TRBJ1-1; D is undetermined. V lost 6 bases to trimming and J lost 4 bases, with 12 bases between them. The germline gives CDR1 MNHEY, CDR2 SVGAGI. CDR3 length: 13 residues. The CDR3, as DNA: TGTGCCAGCAGGCCGAGGGTGGGCACTGAAGCTTTCTTT. Its translation: CASRPRVGTEAFF.

Comment on this clone: Other DNA sequences within the sample encode an identical CDR3. The V call is TRBV18, the J call TRBJ1-2; D is unclear. Germline CDR1 is KGHSH and CDR2 is LQKENI. The CDR3 runs to 11 residues. Trimming removed 2 bases at V and 6 bases at J, with 4 bases between. The DNA for the CDR3 is TGTGCCAGCTCACCAGGGAATGGCTACACCTTC. Protein sequence: CASSPGNGYTF.

This chain connects TRBV5-1 to TRBJ2-5, with a weak D call TRBD2 (6 bases). Germline lookup yields CDR1 SGHRS and CDR2 YFSETQ. V lost 2 bases, J lost 1 base, and 15 bases lay in between. This CDR3 spans 16 amino acids. The CDR3 bases are TGCGCCAGCAGCTTAGGGGCGGGAACTGTCCAAGAGACCCAGTACTTC. Its translation is CASSLGAGTVQETQYF.

The rearrangement joins TRBV10-3 to TRBJ1-1; perhaps TRBD1 as D (5 bases). V was pared by 5 bases and J by 6 bases, with 16 bases between. Germline-derived CDR1 and CDR2 are ENHRY and SYGVKD. The CDR3 runs 14 residues. The CDR3 loop reads CAISRLSGKAEAFF. CDR3 sequence (DNA): TGTGCCATCAGTCGCCTCTCAGGGAAGGCTGAAGCTTTCTTT.